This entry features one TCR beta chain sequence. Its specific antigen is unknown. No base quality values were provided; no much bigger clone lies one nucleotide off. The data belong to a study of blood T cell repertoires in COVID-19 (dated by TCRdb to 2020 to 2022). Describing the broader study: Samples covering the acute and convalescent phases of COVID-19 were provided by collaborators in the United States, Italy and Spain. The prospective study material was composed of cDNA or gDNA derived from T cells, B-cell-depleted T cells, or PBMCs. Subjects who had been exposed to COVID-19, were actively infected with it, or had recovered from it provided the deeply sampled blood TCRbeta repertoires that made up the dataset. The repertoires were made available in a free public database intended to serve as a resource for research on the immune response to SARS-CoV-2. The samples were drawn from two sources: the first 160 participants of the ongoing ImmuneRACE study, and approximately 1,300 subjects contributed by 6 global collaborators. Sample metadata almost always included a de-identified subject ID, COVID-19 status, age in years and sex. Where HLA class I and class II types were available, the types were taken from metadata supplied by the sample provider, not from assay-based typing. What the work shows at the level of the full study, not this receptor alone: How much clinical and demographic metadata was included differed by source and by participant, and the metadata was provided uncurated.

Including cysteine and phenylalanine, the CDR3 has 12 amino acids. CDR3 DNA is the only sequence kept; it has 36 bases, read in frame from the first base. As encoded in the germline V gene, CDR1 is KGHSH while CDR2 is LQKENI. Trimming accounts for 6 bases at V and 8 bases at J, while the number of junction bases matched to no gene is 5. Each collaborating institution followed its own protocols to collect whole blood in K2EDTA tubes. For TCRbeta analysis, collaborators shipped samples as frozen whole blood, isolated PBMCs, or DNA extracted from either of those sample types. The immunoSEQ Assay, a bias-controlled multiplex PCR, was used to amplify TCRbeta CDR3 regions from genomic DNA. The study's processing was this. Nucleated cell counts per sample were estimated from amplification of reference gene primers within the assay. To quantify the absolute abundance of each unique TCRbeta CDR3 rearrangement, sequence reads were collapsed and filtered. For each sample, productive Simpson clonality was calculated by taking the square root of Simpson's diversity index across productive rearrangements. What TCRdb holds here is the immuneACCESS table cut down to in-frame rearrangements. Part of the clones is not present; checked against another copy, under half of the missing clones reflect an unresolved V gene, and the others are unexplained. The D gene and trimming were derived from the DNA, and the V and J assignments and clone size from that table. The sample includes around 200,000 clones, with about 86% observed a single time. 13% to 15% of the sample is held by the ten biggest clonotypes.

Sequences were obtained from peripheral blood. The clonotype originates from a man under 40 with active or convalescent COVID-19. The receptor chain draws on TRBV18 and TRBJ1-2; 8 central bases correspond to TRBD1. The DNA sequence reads TGTGCCAGCTCCTTCGGACAGGGCGGCTACACCTTC. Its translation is CASSFGQGGYTF.